This T cell receptor beta chain was obtained from a study of T cells in localized non-small cell lung cancer. General study results and limits: Clonality of T cells reached its maximum in uninvolved adjacent lung, surpassing tumor. Investigators sequenced only a single tumor region, leaving heterogeneity possible.

This clone has just one count. The antigen remains undetermined. The CDR3 loop spans 15 amino acids. Germline CDR1 is MNHNS and CDR2 is SASEGT. Deletions cut 0 bases from V and 7 bases from J, with 10 bases between. TCRdb keeps only in-frame clones here, not all; method: immunoSEQ multiplex PCR. The sample yields tens of thousands of clones, 88% seen once. Sample: peripheral blood, taken before any cancer treatment. V is TRBV6-1 and J is TRBJ1-6; no clear D gene. This clonotype originated in a female donor aged 60 or older with stage I squamous cell lung carcinoma. DNA of the CDR3: TGTGCCAGCAGTGAAGCAAGGACGAGGAATTCACCCCTCCACTTT. It translates to CASSEARTRNSPLHF.